This T cell receptor beta chain stems from a study of T-cell reconstitution after alpha-beta-depleted transplantation in children. The germline V and J ends were trimmed by 4 bases and 2 bases, with 7 bases remaining between them. Germline assignment: CDR1 MNHEY and CDR2 SMNVEV (reference sequence). This CDR3 has 13 amino acids. Library preparation (for TCRbeta) was performed with unique molecular identifiers. TCRdb re-called the PCR reads with MiXCR, one entry per CDR3 protein. This table has around 240,000 distinct CDR3 sequences, 7.5% to 10% appearing once. The sequence was obtained from a human donor who donated a stem cell graft to a child with SCID. The V and J genes are TRBV27 and TRBJ2-3; no definite D call. Here the sequenced sample was PBMCs from the stem cell graft donor, taken from the stem cell graft. This chain's CDR3 is CASSWAPTDTQYF. The CDR3 DNA is TGTGCCAGCAGTTGGGCGCCCACAGATACGCAGTATTTT.